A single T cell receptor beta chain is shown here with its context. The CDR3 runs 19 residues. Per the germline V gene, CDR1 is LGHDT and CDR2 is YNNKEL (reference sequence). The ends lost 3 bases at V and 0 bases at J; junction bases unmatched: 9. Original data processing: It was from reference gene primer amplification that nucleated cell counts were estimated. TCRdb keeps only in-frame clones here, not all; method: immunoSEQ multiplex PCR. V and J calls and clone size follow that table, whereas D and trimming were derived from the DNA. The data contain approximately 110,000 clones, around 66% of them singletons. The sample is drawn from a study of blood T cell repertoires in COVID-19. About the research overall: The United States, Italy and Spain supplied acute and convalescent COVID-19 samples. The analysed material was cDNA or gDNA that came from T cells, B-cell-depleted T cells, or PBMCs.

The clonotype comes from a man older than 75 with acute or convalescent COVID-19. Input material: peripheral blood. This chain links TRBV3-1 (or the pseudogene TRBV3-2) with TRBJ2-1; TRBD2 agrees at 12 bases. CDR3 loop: CASSQRTSGTFSSYNEQFF. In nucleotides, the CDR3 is TGTGCCAGCAGCCAGAGGACTAGCGGGACGTTCAGCTCCTACAATGAGCAGTTCTTC.